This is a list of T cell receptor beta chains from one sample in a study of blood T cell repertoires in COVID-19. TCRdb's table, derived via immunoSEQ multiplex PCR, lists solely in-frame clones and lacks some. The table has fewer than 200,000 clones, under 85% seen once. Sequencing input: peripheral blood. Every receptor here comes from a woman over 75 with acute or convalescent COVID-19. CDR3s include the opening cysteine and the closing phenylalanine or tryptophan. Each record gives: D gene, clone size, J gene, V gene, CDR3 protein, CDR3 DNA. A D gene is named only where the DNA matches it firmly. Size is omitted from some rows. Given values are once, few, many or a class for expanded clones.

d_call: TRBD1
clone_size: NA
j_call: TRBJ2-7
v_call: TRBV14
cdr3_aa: CASSQRDRVPYEQYF
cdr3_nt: TGTGCCAGCAGCCAGAGGGACAGGGTCCCCTACGAGCAGTACTTC

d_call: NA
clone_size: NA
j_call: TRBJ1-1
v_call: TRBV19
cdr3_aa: CASSIIFQGMNTEAFF
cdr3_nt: TGTGCCAGTAGTATAATATTTCAGGGCATGAACACTGAAGCTTTCTTT

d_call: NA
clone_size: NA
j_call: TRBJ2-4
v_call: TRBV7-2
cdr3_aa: CASSLWRAKNIQYF
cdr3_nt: TGTGCCAGCAGCCTGTGGAGGGCCAAAAACATTCAGTACTTC

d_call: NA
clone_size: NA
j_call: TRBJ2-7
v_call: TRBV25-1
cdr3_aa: CASSYGQLAEQYF
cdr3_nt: TGTGCCAGCAGTTACGGACAGCTTGCCGAGCAGTACTTC

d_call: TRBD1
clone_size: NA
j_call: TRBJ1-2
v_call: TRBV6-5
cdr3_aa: CASRTHRDRSYGYTF
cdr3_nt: TGTGCCAGCAGAACCCATCGGGACAGGTCCTATGGCTACACCTTC

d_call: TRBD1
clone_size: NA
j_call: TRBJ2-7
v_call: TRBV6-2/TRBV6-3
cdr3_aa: CASSYGTGGDEQYF
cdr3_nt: TGTGCCAGCAGTTACGGGACAGGGGGCGACGAGCAGTACTTC

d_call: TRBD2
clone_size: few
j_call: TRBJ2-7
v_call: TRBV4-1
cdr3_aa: CASSQLQLTSGGREQYF
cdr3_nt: TGCGCCAGCAGCCAGCTACAACTCACTAGCGGGGGGCGCGAGCAGTACTTC

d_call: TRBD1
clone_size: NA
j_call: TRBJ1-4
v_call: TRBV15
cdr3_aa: CATSRVGQAEVEKLFF
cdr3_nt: TGTGCCACCAGCAGAGTAGGACAGGCCGAGGTAGAAAAACTGTTTTTT

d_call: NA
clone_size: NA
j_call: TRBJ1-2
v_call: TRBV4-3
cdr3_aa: CASSNSPLTYGYTF
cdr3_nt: TGCGCCAGCAGTAACAGCCCCTTGACCTATGGCTACACCTTC

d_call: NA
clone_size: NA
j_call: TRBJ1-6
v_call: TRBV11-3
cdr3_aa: CASSLDGNSPLHF
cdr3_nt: TGTGCCAGCAGCTTAGACGGTAATTCACCCCTCCACTTT

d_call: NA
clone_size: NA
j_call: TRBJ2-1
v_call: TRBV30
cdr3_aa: CAWSVGQINEQFF
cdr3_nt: TGTGCCTGGAGTGTGGGGCAGATCAATGAGCAGTTCTTC

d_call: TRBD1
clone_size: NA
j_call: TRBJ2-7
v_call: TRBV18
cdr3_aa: CASSPPRNRGPGEQYF
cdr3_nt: TGTGCCAGCTCACCACCGAGGAACAGGGGGCCGGGGGAGCAGTACTTC

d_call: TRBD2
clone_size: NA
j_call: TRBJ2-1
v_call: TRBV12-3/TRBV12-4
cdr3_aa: CASSLVLAGGEFF
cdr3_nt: TGTGCCAGCAGTTTAGTCCTAGCGGGGGGAGAGTTCTTC

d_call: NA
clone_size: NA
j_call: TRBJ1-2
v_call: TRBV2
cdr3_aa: CASSETVGYTF
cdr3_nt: TGTGCCAGCAGTGAAACAGTTGGCTACACCTTC

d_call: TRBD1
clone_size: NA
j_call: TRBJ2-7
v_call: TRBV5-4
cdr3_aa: CATGTGGSRTYEQYF
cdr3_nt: TGTGCCACCGGGACAGGGGGCTCGAGGACCTACGAGCAGTACTTC

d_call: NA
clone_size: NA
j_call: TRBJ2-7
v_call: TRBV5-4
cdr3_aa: CASSFGLYEQYF
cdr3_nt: TGTGCCAGCAGCTTCGGACTTTACGAGCAGTACTTC

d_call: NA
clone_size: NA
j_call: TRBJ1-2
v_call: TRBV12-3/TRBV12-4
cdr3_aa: CASGGLNYGYTF
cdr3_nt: TGTGCCAGCGGAGGCCTAAACTATGGCTACACCTTC

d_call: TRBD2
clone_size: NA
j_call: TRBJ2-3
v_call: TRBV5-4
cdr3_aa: CASSLRLAGDTQYF
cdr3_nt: TGTGCCAGCAGCTTGAGGCTAGCGGGAGATACGCAGTATTTT

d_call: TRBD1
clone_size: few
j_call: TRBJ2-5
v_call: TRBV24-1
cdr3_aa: CATSRRDSPIQYF
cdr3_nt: TGTGCCACCAGCCGCCGGGACAGCCCTATCCAGTACTTC

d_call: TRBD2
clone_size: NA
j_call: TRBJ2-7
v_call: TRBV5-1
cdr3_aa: CASSLRTSGRYEQYF
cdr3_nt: TGCGCCAGCAGCCTCAGGACTAGCGGGAGATACGAGCAGTACTTC

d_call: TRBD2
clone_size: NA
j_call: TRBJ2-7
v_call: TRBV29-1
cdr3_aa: CSAQAGGTPPYEQYF
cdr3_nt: TGCAGCGCCCAAGCGGGAGGGACCCCTCCCTACGAGCAGTACTTC

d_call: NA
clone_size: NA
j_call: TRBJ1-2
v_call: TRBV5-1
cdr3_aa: CASSFEANYGYTF
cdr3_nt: TGCGCCAGCAGCTTCGAGGCTAACTATGGCTACACCTTC

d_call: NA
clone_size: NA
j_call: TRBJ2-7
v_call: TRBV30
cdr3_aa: CAWSEQLYEQYF
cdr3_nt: TGTGCCTGGAGTGAACAGCTCTACGAGCAGTACTTC

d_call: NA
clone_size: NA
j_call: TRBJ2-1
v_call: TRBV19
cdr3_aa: CASSGGLSYNEQFF
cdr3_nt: TGTGCCAGTAGCGGGGGACTCTCCTACAATGAGCAGTTCTTC

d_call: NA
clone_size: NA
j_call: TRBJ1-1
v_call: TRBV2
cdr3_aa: CASCRDMNTEAFF
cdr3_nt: TGTGCCAGCTGCCGGGACATGAACACTGAAGCTTTCTTT

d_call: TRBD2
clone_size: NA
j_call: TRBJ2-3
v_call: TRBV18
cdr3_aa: CASSPQMRGRADTQYF
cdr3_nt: TGTGCCAGCTCACCACAAATGCGGGGGAGGGCCGATACGCAGTATTTT

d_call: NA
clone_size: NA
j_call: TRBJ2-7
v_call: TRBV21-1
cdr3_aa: CASRLGQLTYEQYF
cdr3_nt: TGTGCCAGCAGACTGGGACAGCTAACCTACGAGCAGTACTTC

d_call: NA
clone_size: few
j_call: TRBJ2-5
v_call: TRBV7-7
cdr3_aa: CASSLGRGLRGETQYF
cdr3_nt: TGTGCCAGCAGCTTAGGGCGGGGGCTCCGGGGAGAGACCCAGTACTTC

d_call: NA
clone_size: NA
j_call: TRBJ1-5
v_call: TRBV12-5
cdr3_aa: CASGLAARGQPQHF
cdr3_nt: TGTGCTAGTGGTTTGGCTGCCCGGGGGCAGCCCCAGCATTTT

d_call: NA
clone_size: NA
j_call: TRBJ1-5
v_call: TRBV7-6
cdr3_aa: CASSLGAGSGNQPQHF
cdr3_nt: TGTGCCAGCAGCTTAGGGGCGGGCTCTGGCAATCAGCCCCAGCATTTT

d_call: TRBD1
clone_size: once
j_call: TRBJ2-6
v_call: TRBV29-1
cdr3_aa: CSVAGTGVSGANVLTF
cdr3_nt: TGCAGCGTGGCCGGGACAGGGGTCTCTGGGGCCAACGTCCTGACTTTC

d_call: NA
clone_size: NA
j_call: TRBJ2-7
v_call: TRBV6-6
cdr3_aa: CASSYSRGQGAYEQYF
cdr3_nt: TGTGCCAGCAGTTACTCGCGGGGGCAGGGGGCATACGAGCAGTACTTC

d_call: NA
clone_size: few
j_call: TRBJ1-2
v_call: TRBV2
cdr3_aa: CASSWTANYGYTF
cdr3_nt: TGTGCCAGCAGCTGGACAGCTAACTATGGCTACACCTTC

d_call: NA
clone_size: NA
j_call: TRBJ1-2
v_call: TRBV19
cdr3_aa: CASSRQAYGYTF
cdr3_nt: TGTGCCAGTAGTAGACAGGCCTATGGCTACACCTTC

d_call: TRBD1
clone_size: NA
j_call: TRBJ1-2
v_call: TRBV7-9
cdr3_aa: CASNPGGLGYGYTF
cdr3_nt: TGTGCCAGCAACCCAGGGGGCCTCGGCTATGGCTACACCTTC

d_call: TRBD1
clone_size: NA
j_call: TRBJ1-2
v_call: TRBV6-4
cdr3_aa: CASSITQGDTKFYGYTF
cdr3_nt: TGTGCCAGCAGCATTACCCAGGGGGACACGAAATTCTATGGCTACACCTTC

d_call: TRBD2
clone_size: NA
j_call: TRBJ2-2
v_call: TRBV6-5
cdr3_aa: CASGRLATNTGELFF
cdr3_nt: TGTGCCAGCGGTAGACTAGCGACGAACACCGGGGAGCTGTTTTTT

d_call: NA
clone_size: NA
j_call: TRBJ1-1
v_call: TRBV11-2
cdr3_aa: CASSLVGDRTEAFF
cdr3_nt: TGTGCCAGCAGCTTGGTAGGGGATCGGACTGAAGCTTTCTTT

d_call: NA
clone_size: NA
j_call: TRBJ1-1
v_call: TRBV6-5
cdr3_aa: CASSYGGQNTEAFF
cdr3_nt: TGTGCCAGCAGTTACGGGGGACAGAACACTGAAGCTTTCTTT

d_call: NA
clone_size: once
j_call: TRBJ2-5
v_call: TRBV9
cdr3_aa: CASSVRTDGTQYF
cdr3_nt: TGTGCCAGCAGCGTCCGGACAGATGGGACCCAGTACTTC

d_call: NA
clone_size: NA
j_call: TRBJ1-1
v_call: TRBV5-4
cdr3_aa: CASSPRAGADTEAFF
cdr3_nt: TGTGCCAGCAGCCCGCGCGCGGGGGCGGACACTGAAGCTTTCTTT

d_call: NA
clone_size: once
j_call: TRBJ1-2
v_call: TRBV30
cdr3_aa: CAWSGGGGYTF
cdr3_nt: TGTGCCTGGAGTGGCGGGGGTGGCTACACCTTC